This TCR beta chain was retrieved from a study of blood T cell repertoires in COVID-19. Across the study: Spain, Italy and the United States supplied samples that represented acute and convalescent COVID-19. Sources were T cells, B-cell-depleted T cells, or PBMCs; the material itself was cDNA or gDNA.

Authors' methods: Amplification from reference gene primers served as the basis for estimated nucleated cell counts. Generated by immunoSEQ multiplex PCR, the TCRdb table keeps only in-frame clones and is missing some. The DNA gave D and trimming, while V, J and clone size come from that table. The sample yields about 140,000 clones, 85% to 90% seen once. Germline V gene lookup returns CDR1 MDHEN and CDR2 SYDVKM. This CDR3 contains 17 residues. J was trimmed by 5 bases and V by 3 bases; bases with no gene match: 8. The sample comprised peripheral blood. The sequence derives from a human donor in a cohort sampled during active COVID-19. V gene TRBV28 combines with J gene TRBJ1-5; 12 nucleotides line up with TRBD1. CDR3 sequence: CASSLAGQGARYQPQHF. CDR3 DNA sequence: TGTGCCAGCAGTTTGGCGGGACAGGGGGCGCGGTATCAGCCCCAGCATTTT.